This T cell receptor beta chain was profiled in a study of cytomegalovirus exposure and HLA in healthy donors. General observations from the study: A likely sequencing artifact accounted for one observed cluster of highly shared sequence variants. In a later analysis, TCR beta V- and J-gene trimming showed a link to a missense DCLRE1C variant.

Trimming took off 3 bases at V and 0 bases at J, with 6 bases between the two ends. The CDR3 is made up of 14 amino acids. CDR1 is MNHEY, CDR2 SMNVEV, per germline (reference sequence). As for this clone: Antigen: not known.

The PCR employed 60 Vbeta primers together with 13 Jbeta primers. The repertoire was sequenced with immunoSEQ multiplex PCR; TCRdb's copy has only in-frame clones and lacks some. The sample holds some 130,000 clones, less than 80% seen once. Sequenced: PBMCs. J is TRBJ2-1 and V is TRBV27; TRBD2 might be the D (5 bases). This TCR was sampled from a man aged 35 to 55 in good health and CMV-seropositive. The CDR3 DNA follows: TGTGCCAGCAGTTTCGGGGTCTCCTACAATGAGCAGTTCTTC. Translating gives CASSFGVSYNEQFF.